These 23 T cell receptor beta chains came from one sample sequenced in a study of Ad26.COV2.S vaccination and SARS-CoV-2 variants. Profiling relied on immunoSEQ multiplex PCR, and the TCRdb table lists in-frame clones only, not all of them. The sample includes around 420,000 clones, more than 75% of them seen just once. The treatment: roughly 20 received Ad26.COV2.S at low or high dose, single or two shots; about 5 received placebo; per-sample allocation not given. Collection of the samples took place on day 63 after the first injection of vaccine or placebo. The sequencing here drew on peripheral blood, taken in a trial of Ad26.COV2.S vaccine versus placebo. The receptors were sampled from a person aged 18-60 years who received the Ad26.COV2.S COVID-19 vaccine or a placebo.

The V call is TRBV4-1, the J call TRBJ1-5; D ambiguous. The CDR3 is 17 amino acids. The germline gives CDR1 MGHRA, CDR2 YSYEKL. V was trimmed by 2 bases and J by 6 bases, leaving 20 bases between them. CDR3: CASSQSRSYRAGQPQHF. CDR3 DNA: TGCGCCAGCAGCCAATCGAGGAGTTATAGGGCGGGTCAGCCCCAGCATTTT.

The V call is TRBV27, the J call TRBJ2-2; the D call may be TRBD1 or TRBD2 (5 bases each). V lost 7 bases and J 6 bases, leaving 15 bases between the germline ends. Germline V gives CDR1 MNHEY, CDR2 SMNVEV (reference sequence). The CDR3 runs 14 residues. The CDR3 bases are TGTGCCAGCACCCCGAGGGGCCCGGCCGGGGAGCTGTTTTTT. It specifies CASTPRGPAGELFF.

This clone was seen a few times. The rearrangement links TRBV10-1 to TRBJ2-7; D may be TRBD1 (5 bases). Trimming pared 7 bases from V and 2 bases from J, leaving 12 bases between. This CDR3 is built from 13 residues. Germline CDR1 reads WNHNN; CDR2 reads SYGVQD (reference sequence). DNA for the CDR3: TGCGCCAGCAACATGACAGCCCCCTACGAGCAGTACTTC. It codes for CASNMTAPYEQYF.

V usage is TRBV7-8 and J usage is TRBJ2-3, with TRBD1 matching over 8 bases. Per germline, CDR1 SGHVS and CDR2 FQNEAQ. V trimming: 5 bases; J trimming: 2 bases; junction bases outside the gene matches: 9. This CDR3 is built from 16 residues. The CDR3 DNA follows: TGTGCCAGCAGCCCGACGACAGGGGAAGCCACAGATACGCAGTATTTT. Amino acids: CASSPTTGEATDTQYF. Complete variable domain (other parts from reference TRBV7-8 and TRBJ2-3): GAGVSQSPRYKVAKRGQDVALRCDPISGHVSLFWYQQALGQGPEFLTYFQNEAQLDKSGLPSDRFFAERPEGSVSTLKIQRTQQEDSAVYLCASSPTTGEATDTQYFGPGTRLTVL.

The V call is TRBV4-3, the J call TRBJ2-7; weak D call: TRBD1 (6 bases). CDR1 and CDR2 (germline): LGHNA, YSLEER. V was cut by 0 bases and J by 1 base, with 16 bases left in between. The CDR3 loop spans 17 amino acids. The CDR3, as DNA: TGCGCCAGCAGCCAAGATCTGGTAACGGACAGTTCCTACGAGCAGTACTTC. Translated, it gives CASSQDLVTDSSYEQYF.

The J gene is TRBJ1-4, the V gene TRBV27, with D perhaps matching TRBD1 (5 bases). Germline V gene data show CDR1 as MNHEY and CDR2 as SMNVEV (reference sequence). The CDR3 has 16 residues. V lost 4 bases, J lost 8 bases, and 20 bases lay in between. The CDR3 nucleotides read TGTGCCAGCAGTTGGTCCCCCTCAGGGCCGGCCGAAAAACTGTTTTTT. It codes for CASSWSPSGPAEKLFF.

CDR3 nucleotides: TGTGCCAGCAGCGCCTACTCACGGCCAAGTCCCCAAGAGACCCAGTACTTC. This translates into CASSAYSRPSPQETQYF. This chain uses TRBV9 with TRBJ2-5; D is uncertain. Trimming removed 3 bases from V and 1 base from J, with 19 bases in between. Germline values: CDR1 SGDLS, CDR2 YYNGEE. The length of the CDR3 is 17 residues.

This clone showed up just a few times. The chain recombines TRBV3-1 (or the pseudogene TRBV3-2) with TRBJ1-4, with D perhaps matching TRBD1 (6 bases). Trimming took off 0 bases at V and 8 bases at J, with 19 bases between the two ends. CDR3 size: 17 residues. Germline V gene data show CDR1 as LGHDT and CDR2 as YNNKEL (reference sequence). The CDR3 sequence is CASSQDGRGRGKEKLFF. Written as DNA, the CDR3 is TGTGCCAGCAGCCAAGATGGTCGGGGGAGGGGGAAGGAAAAACTGTTTTTT.

The CDR3 loop reads CAIYRGNQPQHF. The DNA of the CDR3 is TGTGCCATATACAGGGGCAATCAGCCCCAGCATTTT. The chain is built from TRBV12-3 or TRBV12-4 and TRBJ1-5; D might be TRBD1 (6 bases). The V end was cut by 10 bases, the J end by 2 bases, with 9 bases between. The CDR3 runs 12 residues.

This clone was seen a few times. The V gene is TRBV5-4, the J gene TRBJ2-1; 11 nucleotides line up with TRBD2. Germline V CDR1 and CDR2: SGHNT, YYREEE (reference sequence). V dropped 4 bases and J dropped 4; count of bases not matched to a gene: 4. This CDR3 is 15 amino acids long. CDR3: CASSLGTSGYNEQFF. The CDR3 DNA reads TGTGCCAGCAGCCTAGGGACTAGCGGATACAATGAGCAGTTCTTC.

The gene calls are TRBV5-1 and TRBJ1-2; possibly TRBD1 for D (5 bases). Trimming left V 4 bases short and J 8 bases short, with 15 bases between. The CDR3 is made up of 13 amino acids. Germline CDR1 reads SGHRS; CDR2 reads YFSETQ. CDR3 protein: CASSPTRASGYTF. CDR3 coding DNA: TGCGCCAGCAGCCCGACCAGGGCCAGCGGCTACACCTTC.

The chain has TRBV4-1 and TRBJ1-2, with no clear D. This CDR3 comprises 15 residues. Per germline, CDR1 MGHRA and CDR2 YSYEKL. V shed 4 bases and J shed 2 bases, with 14 bases lying between them. CDR3 DNA sequence: TGCGCCAGCAGCCGCAGCCTCCTGCTAAACTATGGCTACACCTTC. This translates into CASSRSLLLNYGYTF.

The chain carries TRBV4-3 and TRBJ2-5, with D unclear. Germline CDR1 and CDR2: LGHNA and YSLEER. The CDR3 runs to 13 residues. With 2 bases removed from V and 5 bases from J, the gap between germline ends came to 9 bases. The CDR3 loop reads CASSQYLRETQYF. The CDR3 bases are TGCGCCAGCAGCCAATACCTTCGGGAGACCCAGTACTTC.

V and J are TRBV10-2 and TRBJ1-6; D not resolved. V shed 1 base and J shed 7 bases, with 11 bases lying between them. The CDR3 has 15 residues. The V gene's germline CDR1 is WSHSY and CDR2 SAAADI. The CDR3 protein is CASSELPNENSPLHF. In DNA form, the CDR3 reads TGCGCCAGCAGTGAGTTACCGAATGAGAATTCACCCCTCCACTTT.

The chain combines TRBV9 with TRBJ1-1; no clear D gene. Trimming took 2 bases from V and 0 from J, leaving 11 bases between them. The CDR3 length is 15 residues. CDR1 and CDR2 from the germline V gene are SGDLS and YYNGEE. This CDR3 is CASSVQSKMNTEAFF. CDR3 in DNA: TGTGCCAGCAGCGTGCAAAGCAAGATGAACACTGAAGCTTTCTTT.

The chain employs TRBV5-6 and TRBJ2-3; unclear D gene. Per the germline V gene, CDR1 is SGHDT and CDR2 is YYEEEE. V gave up 6 bases and J gave up 5 bases, with 19 bases separating them. This CDR3 is 15 amino acids long. CDR3 sequence (DNA): TGTGCCAGCACCTTAAAAGGGTTCAACGAAGATACGCAGTATTTT. It specifies CASTLKGFNEDTQYF.

The chain is built from TRBV28 and TRBJ1-2, with TRBD1 identical over 7 bases. V gave up 6 bases and J gave up 3 bases; unmatched junction bases: 7. CDR1 is MDHEN and CDR2 is SYDVKM in the germline V gene. CDR3 size: 14 residues. CDR3 coding DNA: TGTGCCAGCAGGGGAGATGACAGGGACTATGGCTACACCTTC. Its protein is CASRGDDRDYGYTF.

The V and J genes are TRBV5-4 and TRBJ2-5; 9 bases align to TRBD1. J lost 5 bases, V lost 6 bases, and 5 bases had no gene match. The length of the CDR3 is 13 residues. The V gene's germline CDR1 is SGHNT and CDR2 YYREEE (reference sequence). CDR3 sequence (DNA): TGTGCCAGCATGGGACAGGGAGGGGAGACCCAGTACTTC. Its translation is CASMGQGGETQYF. Using reference TRBV5-4 and TRBJ2-5 for the parts outside the CDR3, the full variable domain is ETGVTQSPTHLIKTRGQQVTLRCSSQSGHNTVSWYQQALGQGPQFIFQYYREEENGRGNFPPRFSGLQFPNYSSELNVNALELDDSALYLCASMGQGGETQYFGPGTRLLVL.

The chain couples TRBV30 to TRBJ1-1, with a possible D match to TRBD1 (5 bases). The CDR3 totals 13 residues. V gave up 5 bases and J gave up 0 bases, with 10 bases separating them. Germline CDR1 reads GTSNPN; CDR2 reads SVGIG (reference sequence). CDR3 nucleotides: TGTGCCTGGGACAGACAGTTGAACACTGAAGCTTTCTTT. Translating it yields CAWDRQLNTEAFF.

This sequence joins TRBV19 and TRBJ1-3; D gene unclear. The CDR3 sequence is 15 residues long. Between the trimmed V and J ends, which lost 3 bases and 0 bases, there was a span of 9 bases. CDR1 and CDR2 from the germline V gene are LNHDA and SQIVND (reference sequence). The CDR3 DNA follows: TGTGCCAGTAGTATCCTTGGACCCTCTGGAAACACCATATATTTT. Residues: CASSILGPSGNTIYF.

This sequence joins TRBV6-2 or TRBV6-3 and TRBJ2-7; possible D gene TRBD2, 5 bases. Germline CDR1 is MNHEY and CDR2 is SVGEGT. V dropped 6 bases and J dropped 6 bases, with 12 bases sitting between them. There are 12 residues in the CDR3. The CDR3 spells CASSHRDFEQYF. The DNA of the CDR3 is TGTGCCAGCAGCCACCGGGATTTCGAGCAGTACTTC.

The rearrangement links TRBV7-6 to TRBJ2-3, with D perhaps matching TRBD2 (5 bases). This CDR3 spans 14 amino acids. Deletions cut 0 bases from V and 5 bases from J, with 9 bases between. CDR1 and CDR2 from the germline V gene are SGHVS and FNYEAQ. As DNA, the CDR3 is TGTGCCAGCAGCTTAGCCCTAGCCGGAGATACGCAGTATTTT. Protein: CASSLALAGDTQYF.

The rearrangement links TRBV19 to TRBJ1-5, with a tentative D call TRBD1 (6 bases). CDR3 length equals 17 residues. Germline V lookup: CDR1 LNHDA, CDR2 SQIVND (reference sequence). The V and J ends lost 6 bases and 0 bases respectively, with 18 bases between them. Here the CDR3 DNA reads TGTGCCAGTAGAGACCTCCGAGGGGGGAATAGCAATCAGCCCCAGCATTTT. Amino acid sequence: CASRDLRGGNSNQPQHF. The full variable domain, rest sourced from reference TRBV19 and TRBJ1-5, is DGGITQSPKYLFRKEGQNVTLSCEQNLNHDAMYWYRQDPGQGLRLIYYSQIVNDFQKGDIAEGYSVSREKKESFPLTVTSAQKNPTAFYLCASRDLRGGNSNQPQHFGDGTRLSIL.